This TCR beta chain was observed in a study of CD8+CD57+ T cells in acquired aplastic anemia. The template for TCR beta VDJ and CDR3 sequence profiling was genomic DNA. One entry per CDR3 protein results from TCRdb running MiXCR on the reads. The profile shows 180,000 or so distinct CDR3 sequences, 47% of them singletons. The CDR3 loop spans 15 amino acids. Trimming stripped 2 bases from V and 5 bases from J, with 15 bases between. The germline CDR1 and CDR2 sequences are SGHRS and YFSETQ. Sequenced patients had shown CD8+CD57+ cell expansion by flow cytometry. Diagnosis of severe acquired aplastic anemia applied to all patients. Overall study results and limits: Patients and controls had CD8+ Simpson's diversity values that were not significantly distinct. Patients had twenty-nine CD8+ CDR3 sequences in common with controls (the shared set).

Concerning this clonotype: Its antigen is not known. A read error may explain this, as a much larger clone is one base away.

This sequence was found in a human donor with aplastic anemia. The sequenced sample consisted of sorted CD4+, CD8+, or CD8+CD57+ T cells (not recorded which) from PBMCs. This chain links TRBV5-1 with TRBJ2-3; possible D gene TRBD2, 7 bases. CDR3 nucleotide sequence: TGCGCCAGCAGCTTCCGGGGGGCCGAGATAGATACGCAGTATTTT. This sequence encodes CASSFRGAEIDTQYF.